The clone carrying this T cell receptor (beta chain) occurred a few times. Its antigen is still unknown. Germline V gene lookup returns CDR1 SNHLY and CDR2 FYNNEI. V was pared by 4 bases and J by 8 bases, with 8 bases between. The CDR3 length is 11 residues. Indicated treatment: about 20 received Ad26.COV2.S at low or high dose, single or two shots; about 5 received placebo; per-sample allocation not given. At day 63 after the first vaccine or placebo injection, samples were drawn. The sample is drawn from a study of Ad26.COV2.S vaccination and SARS-CoV-2 variants. Overall study context: Donor was assigned to the Ad26.COV2.S arm of trial COV1001. Overall study findings and caveats: Marked by substantial breadth, spike-specific CD8+ and CD4+ T cell responses were reportedly seen after vaccination. From the TCR breadth and depth analyses, total T cell responses may have been underestimated. Vaccinated individuals (as opposed to placebo recipients) had higher spike-specific TCR breadth.

TCRdb's copy holds only in-frame clones and misses some; the assay was immunoSEQ multiplex PCR. This table has about 410,000 clones, approximately 90% appearing once. Material: peripheral blood, obtained in a trial of Ad26.COV2.S vaccine versus placebo. The TCR was taken from a person aged 18 to 59 who received the Ad26.COV2.S COVID-19 vaccine or a placebo. This rearrangement joins TRBV2 to TRBJ1-1, with D perhaps matching TRBD1 (6 bases). CDR3 region: CASSVDREAFF. DNA for the CDR3: TGTGCCAGCAGTGTTGACAGGGAAGCTTTCTTT.